This paragraph covers one T cell receptor beta chain sequence. Its antigen remains unknown. The germline CDR1 and CDR2 sequences are LNHDA and SQIVND (reference sequence). CDR3 size: 13 residues. Trimming took 7 bases from V and 4 from J, leaving 8 bases between them. In the PCR, 60 Vbeta and 13 Jbeta primers were used. Generated by immunoSEQ multiplex PCR, the TCRdb table keeps only in-frame clones and is missing some. The data hold 95,000 to 110,000 clones, with roughly 76% observed a single time. These data come from a study of cytomegalovirus exposure and HLA in healthy donors. General observations from the study: Earlier analysis looked at TCR beta V segments, and most were productive about 90% or about 30% of the time. Presence/absence results assume similar sequencing depth per donor, which may not hold. The authors later found TCR association rates varying by HLA locus, with DRB1 most and HLA-C fewest.

This TCR derives from a man between 18 and 29 years old in good health and CMV-seronegative. The chain combines TRBV19 with TRBJ2-6; D remains ambiguous. The source material was PBMCs. CDR3 sequence reads: CASNSVGANVLTF. CDR3 bases: TGTGCCAGTAATTCGGTGGGGGCCAACGTCCTGACTTTC.